The rows below give T cell receptor beta chains drawn from one sample of a study of shared T cell receptors in the human thymus. Here immunoSEQ multiplex PCR was the method, and the copy in TCRdb shows in-frame clones only, minus some. The sample lists some 720,000 clones, approximately 90% occurring once. This same sample was also taken into another study, of human thymus T cells.

The source material was thymocytes. The source is a boy under two years old with a congenital heart defect. Each CDR3 is given with its conserved first and last residue. A D gene is named only where the DNA matches it firmly. Expanded clones get a size class; other rows say once, few or many, or leave the size out.

J	size	D	V	CDR3	DNA
TRBJ2-3	.	TRBD1	TRBV6-4	CASSDSLRQGASTDTQYF	TGTGCCAGCAGTGACTCCCTTCGACAGGGGGCGAGCACAGATACGCAGTATTTT
TRBJ2-7	.	TRBD2	TRBV5-6	CASSSLAGGAEQYF	TGTGCCAGCAGCTCTTTAGCGGGAGGGGCCGAGCAGTACTTC
TRBJ2-1	few	TRBD1	TRBV4-1	CASSQDPRGSKSYNEQFF	TGCGCCAGCAGCCAAGATCCCAGGGGGAGTAAGTCCTACAATGAGCAGTTCTTC
TRBJ2-1	.	TRBD2	TRBV2	CASSEGLAGWATGQFF	TGTGCCAGCAGTGAGGGACTAGCGGGATGGGCTACGGGGCAGTTCTTC
TRBJ2-7	.	.	TRBV12-5	CASGLVHRTAPNSFPHEQYF	TGTGCTAGTGGTTTGGTACATCGAACAGCCCCAAACTCCTTCCCCCACGAGCAGTACTTC
TRBJ2-7	few	TRBD1	TRBV25-1	CASEGTGFTEQYF	TGTGCCAGCGAAGGGACAGGGTTCACCGAGCAGTACTTC
TRBJ2-1	.	TRBD1	TRBV7-9	CASSFPGQANTNEQFF	TGTGCCAGCAGCTTTCCGGGACAGGCCAATACCAATGAGCAGTTCTTC
TRBJ2-7	.	.	TRBV10-1	CASSESTGPLEQYF	TGCGCCAGCAGTGAGTCGACAGGACCTCTAGAGCAGTACTTC
TRBJ2-3	.	.	TRBV4-1	CASSPPLPLRDTDTQYF	TGCGCCAGCAGCCCCCCTCTCCCGCTCCGGGACACAGATACGCAGTATTTT
TRBJ2-2	.	.	TRBV5-1	CASRSLGAGELFF	TGCGCCAGCAGATCCTTAGGGGCCGGGGAGCTGTTTTTT
TRBJ2-7	.	.	TRBV6-1	CASSVGPPGSYEQYF	TGTGCCAGCAGCGTCGGACCCCCGGGGTCCTACGAGCAGTACTTC
TRBJ2-7	.	.	TRBV7-8	CASSPRQTYEQYF	TGTGCCAGCAGCCCCCGACAGACCTACGAGCAGTACTTC
TRBJ2-2	.	.	TRBV11-3	CASSQSSPKTGELFF	TGTGCCAGCAGCCAGTCTAGCCCCAAGACCGGGGAGCTGTTTTTT
TRBJ1-4	few	.	TRBV7-6	CASSLGPGYGNEKLFF	TGTGCCAGCAGCTTAGGGCCGGGGTATGGAAATGAAAAACTGTTTTTT
TRBJ2-5	.	.	TRBV5-8	CASSLGFLTAEETQYF	TGTGCCAGCAGCTTGGGTTTTTTGACAGCCGAAGAGACCCAGTACTTC
TRBJ1-1	.	.	TRBV7-2	CASSLAEEERSFF	TGTGCCAGCAGCTTAGCGGAAGAGGAGAGGTCTTTCTTT
TRBJ2-3	.	.	TRBV4-2	CASSHPKQQHGGNTQYF	TGTGCCAGCAGCCATCCTAAACAGCAGCACGGTGGAAATACGCAGTATTTT
TRBJ2-7	.	.	TRBV5-6	CASSLGQSSYEQYF	TGTGCCAGCAGCTTGGGACAGAGCTCCTACGAGCAGTACTTC
TRBJ2-7	.	.	TRBV28	CASSSNDNLAYEQYF	TGTGCCAGCAGTTCTAATGATAACCTAGCCTACGAGCAGTACTTC
TRBJ1-1	.	TRBD1	TRBV6-6	CASATGVNTEAFF	TGTGCCAGCGCCACAGGGGTAAACACTGAAGCTTTCTTT
TRBJ2-1	.	TRBD2	TRBV7-9	CASSSRTSGRGYNEQFF	TGTGCCAGCAGCTCGCGGACTAGCGGGAGGGGCTACAATGAGCAGTTCTTC
TRBJ1-1	.	TRBD1	TRBV27	CASRGQNFLNTEAFF	TGTGCCAGCAGGGGACAGAACTTTCTGAACACTGAAGCTTTCTTT
TRBJ2-7	once	.	TRBV4-1	CASSQDRKGSFYEQYF	TGCGCCAGCAGCCAAGATAGAAAGGGGTCCTTTTACGAGCAGTACTTC
TRBJ2-7	.	.	TRBV6-5	CASSSPGLSYEQYF	TGTGCCAGCAGTTCGCCGGGACTTTCCTACGAGCAGTACTTC
TRBJ2-7	.	TRBD2	TRBV4-2	CASSQDCAERGSYEQYF	TGTGCCAGCAGCCAAGATTGTGCGGAGCGGGGCTCCTACGAGCAGTACTTC
TRBJ2-7	.	TRBD1	TRBV2	CASPRDRGLSYEQYF	TGTGCCAGCCCCAGGGACAGGGGGCTCTCCTACGAGCAGTACTTC
TRBJ2-7	.	.	TRBV5-1	CASSSPGTFSYEQYF	TGCGCCAGCAGCTCCCCCGGGACATTCTCCTACGAGCAGTACTTC
TRBJ2-2	once	.	TRBV30	CAWQVLRTGELFF	TGTGCCTGGCAGGTGCTTCGGACCGGGGAGCTGTTTTTT
TRBJ2-7	.	TRBD2	TRBV11-2	CASSLVSSGRTRSYEQYF	TGTGCCAGCAGCTTAGTTTCTAGCGGGAGGACCCGCTCCTACGAGCAGTACTTC
TRBJ2-3	.	TRBD1	TRBV28	CASQTGTVPGITDTQYF	TGTGCCAGTCAAACCGGGACAGTCCCTGGGATCACAGATACGCAGTATTTT
TRBJ2-7	.	.	TRBV5-4	CASSLDPTGSHEQYF	TGTGCCAGCAGCTTGGACCCTACAGGGTCCCACGAGCAGTACTTC
TRBJ2-5	.	.	TRBV18	CASSPRSWAETQYF	TGTGCCAGCTCACCACGGTCATGGGCGGAGACCCAGTACTTC
TRBJ2-1	.	.	TRBV12-5	CASAPTGAGGNNEQFF	TGTGCTAGTGCCCCCACAGGGGCAGGGGGGAACAATGAGCAGTTCTTC
TRBJ2-1	.	.	TRBV28	CASSARGCEQFF	TGTGCCAGCAGTGCGCGAGGTTGTGAGCAGTTCTTC
TRBJ2-3	.	.	TRBV28	CASSLGGGDTDTQYF	TGTGCCAGCAGTTTAGGCGGAGGGGACACAGATACGCAGTATTTT
TRBJ2-1	.	.	TRBV27	CASSPPPRAGISYNEQFF	TGTGCCAGCAGTCCCCCCCCGAGGGCGGGCATTTCCTACAATGAGCAGTTCTTC
TRBJ1-2	.	TRBD1	TRBV28	CASSLGFVMDRGFPRTYGYTF	TGTGCCAGCAGTTTAGGGTTTGTAATGGACAGGGGGTTTCCAAGGACTTATGGCTACACCTTC
TRBJ2-2	.	TRBD2	TRBV7-9	CASSRRTSGRVSNAGELFF	TGTGCCAGCAGTCGCCGGACTAGCGGGAGGGTCTCGAACGCCGGGGAGCTGTTTTTT
TRBJ2-3	.	.	TRBV6-1	CASSPLGGRGDTQYF	TGTGCCAGCAGTCCCCTCGGGGGGCGGGGAGATACGCAGTATTTT
TRBJ1-5	.	.	TRBV5-1	CASSFKGDQPQHF	TGCGCCAGCAGCTTTAAAGGAGATCAGCCCCAGCATTTT
TRBJ2-5	once	TRBD2	TRBV19	CAREVLLAGAQETQYF	TGTGCCAGAGAGGTCCTACTAGCGGGAGCACAAGAGACCCAGTACTTC